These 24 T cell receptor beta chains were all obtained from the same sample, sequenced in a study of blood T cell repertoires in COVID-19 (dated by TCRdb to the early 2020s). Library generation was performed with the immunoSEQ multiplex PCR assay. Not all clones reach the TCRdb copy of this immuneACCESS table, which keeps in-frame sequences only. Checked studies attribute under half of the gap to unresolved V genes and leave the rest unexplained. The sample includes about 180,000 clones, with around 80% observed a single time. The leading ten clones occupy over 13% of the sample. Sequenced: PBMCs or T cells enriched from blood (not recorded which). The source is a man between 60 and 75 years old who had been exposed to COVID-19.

The chain's CDR3 is CASSLEAGVEGEQFF. The CDR3 DNA sequence: TGTGCCAGCAGCTTAGAGGCGGGAGTAGAGGGTGAGCAGTTCTTC. This sequence joins TRBV7-3 and TRBJ2-1; 7 bases align to TRBD2. Unmatched junction bases numbered 10, after V lost 2 bases and J lost 9 bases. CDR3 length: 15 residues. The germline CDR1 and CDR2 sequences are SGHTA and FQGTGA.

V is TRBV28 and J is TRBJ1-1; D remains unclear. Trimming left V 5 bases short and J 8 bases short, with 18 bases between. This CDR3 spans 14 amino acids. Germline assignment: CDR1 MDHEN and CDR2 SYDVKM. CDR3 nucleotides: TGTGCCAGCAGTATCCGCGGACTCGTCGGCGAAGCTTTCTTT. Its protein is CASSIRGLVGEAFF.

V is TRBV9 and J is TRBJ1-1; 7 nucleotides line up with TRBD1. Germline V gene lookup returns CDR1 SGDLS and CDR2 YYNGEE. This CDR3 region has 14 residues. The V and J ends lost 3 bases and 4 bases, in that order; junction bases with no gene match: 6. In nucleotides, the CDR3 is TGTGCCAGCAGCGGACAGGGTGGGAGCACTGAAGCTTTCTTT. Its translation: CASSGQGGSTEAFF.

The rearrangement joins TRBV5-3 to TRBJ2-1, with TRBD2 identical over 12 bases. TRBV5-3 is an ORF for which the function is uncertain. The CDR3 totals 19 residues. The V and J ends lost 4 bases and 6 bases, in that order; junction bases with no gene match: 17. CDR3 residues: CARSHGDWSPGLAGNEQFF. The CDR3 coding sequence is TGTGCCAGAAGCCATGGAGATTGGTCGCCGGGACTAGCGGGCAATGAGCAGTTCTTC.

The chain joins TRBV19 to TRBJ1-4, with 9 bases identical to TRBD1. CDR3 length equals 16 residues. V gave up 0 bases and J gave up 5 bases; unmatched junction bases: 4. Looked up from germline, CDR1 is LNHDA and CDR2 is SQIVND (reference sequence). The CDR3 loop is CASSIDRDRGNEKLFF. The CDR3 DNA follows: TGTGCCAGTAGTATAGATCGAGACAGGGGGAATGAAAAACTGTTTTTT.

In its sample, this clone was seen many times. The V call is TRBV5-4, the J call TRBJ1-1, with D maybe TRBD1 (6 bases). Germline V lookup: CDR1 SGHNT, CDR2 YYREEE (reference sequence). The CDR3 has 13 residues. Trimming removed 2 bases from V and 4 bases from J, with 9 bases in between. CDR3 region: CASSFQGSTEAFF. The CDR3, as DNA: TGTGCCAGCAGCTTTCAGGGGAGCACTGAAGCTTTCTTT. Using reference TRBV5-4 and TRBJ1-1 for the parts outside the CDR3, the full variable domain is ETGVTQSPTHLIKTRGQQVTLRCSSQSGHNTVSWYQQALGQGPQFIFQYYREEENGRGNFPPRFSGLQFPNYSSELNVNALELDDSALYLCASSFQGSTEAFFGQGTRLTVV.

The CDR3 DNA sequence: TGTGCCAGCAGAGGGACAGCAGCGGGCACTGAAGCTTTCTTT. Amino acid sequence: CASRGTAAGTEAFF. The chain employs TRBV6-5 and TRBJ1-1, with 7 bases that match TRBD1. J lost 4 bases, V lost 6 bases, and 8 bases had no gene match. Germline loops: CDR1 MNHEY, CDR2 SVGAGI. This CDR3 comprises 14 residues.

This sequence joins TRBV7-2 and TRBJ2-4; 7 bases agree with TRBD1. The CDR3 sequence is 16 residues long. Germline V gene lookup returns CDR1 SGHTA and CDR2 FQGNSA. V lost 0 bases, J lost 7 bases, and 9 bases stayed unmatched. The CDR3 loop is CASSLARAGGRNIQYF. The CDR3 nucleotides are TGTGCCAGCAGCTTAGCGCGGGCAGGGGGTAGGAACATTCAGTACTTC.

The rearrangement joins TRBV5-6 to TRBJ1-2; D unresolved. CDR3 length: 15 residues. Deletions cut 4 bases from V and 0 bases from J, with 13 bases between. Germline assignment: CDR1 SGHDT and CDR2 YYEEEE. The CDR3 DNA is TGTGCCAGCAGCCGAGGGTCCTTAGCTAACTATGGCTACACCTTC. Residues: CASSRGSLANYGYTF.

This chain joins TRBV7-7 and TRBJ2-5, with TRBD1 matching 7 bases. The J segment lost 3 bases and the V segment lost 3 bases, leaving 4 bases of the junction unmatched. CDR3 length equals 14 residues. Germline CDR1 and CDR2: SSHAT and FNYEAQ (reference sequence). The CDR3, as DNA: TGTGCCAGCAGCTTGCGACAGGGAGAAGAGACCCAGTACTTC. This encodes CASSLRQGEETQYF.

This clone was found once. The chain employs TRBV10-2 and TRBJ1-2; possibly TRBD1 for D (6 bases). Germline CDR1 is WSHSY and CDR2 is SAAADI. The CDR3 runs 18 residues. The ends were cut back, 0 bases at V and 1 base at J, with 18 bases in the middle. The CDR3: CASSESWQGRNFNYGYTF. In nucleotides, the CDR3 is TGCGCCAGCAGTGAGTCCTGGCAGGGGCGCAATTTTAACTATGGCTACACCTTC.

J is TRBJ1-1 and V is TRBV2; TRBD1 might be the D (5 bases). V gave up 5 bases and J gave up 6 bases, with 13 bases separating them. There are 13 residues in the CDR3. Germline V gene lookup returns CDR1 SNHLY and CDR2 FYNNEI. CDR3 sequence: CASSLNRGAEAFF. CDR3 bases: TGTGCCAGCAGTCTCAATCGGGGGGCTGAAGCTTTCTTT.

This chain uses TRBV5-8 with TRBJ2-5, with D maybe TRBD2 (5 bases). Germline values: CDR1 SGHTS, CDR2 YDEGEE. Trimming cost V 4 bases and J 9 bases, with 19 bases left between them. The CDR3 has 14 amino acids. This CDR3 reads CASSLAGFGRAQYF. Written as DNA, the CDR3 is TGTGCCAGCAGCCTCGCCGGATTCGGGCGGGCCCAGTACTTC.

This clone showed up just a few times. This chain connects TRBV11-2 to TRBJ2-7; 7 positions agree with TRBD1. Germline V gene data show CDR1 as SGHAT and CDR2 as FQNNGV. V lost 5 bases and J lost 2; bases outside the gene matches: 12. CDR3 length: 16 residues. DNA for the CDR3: TGTGCCAGCAGCCCCCTACGCGGACAGGATGCCTACGAGCAGTACTTC. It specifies CASSPLRGQDAYEQYF.

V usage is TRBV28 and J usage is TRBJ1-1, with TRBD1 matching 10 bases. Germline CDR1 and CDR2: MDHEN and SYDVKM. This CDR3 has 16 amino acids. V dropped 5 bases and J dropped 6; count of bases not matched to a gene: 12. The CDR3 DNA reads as TGTGCCAGCAGTGCTAATCCGGGACAGGGGTCACCTGAAGCTTTCTTT. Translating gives CASSANPGQGSPEAFF.

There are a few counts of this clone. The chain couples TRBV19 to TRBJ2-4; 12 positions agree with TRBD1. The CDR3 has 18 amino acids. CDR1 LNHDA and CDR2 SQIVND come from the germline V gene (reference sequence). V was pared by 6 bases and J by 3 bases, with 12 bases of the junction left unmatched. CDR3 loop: CASSPSGTGGPSKNIQYF. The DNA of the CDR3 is TGTGCCAGTAGCCCCAGCGGGACAGGGGGCCCGAGCAAAAACATTCAGTACTTC.

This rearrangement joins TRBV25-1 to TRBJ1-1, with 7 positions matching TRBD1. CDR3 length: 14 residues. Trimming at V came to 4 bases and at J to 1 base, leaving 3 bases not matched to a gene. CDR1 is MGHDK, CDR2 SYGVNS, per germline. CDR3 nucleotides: TGTGCCAGCAGTGCCCGACAGGGGAACACTGAAGCTTTCTTT. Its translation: CASSARQGNTEAFF.

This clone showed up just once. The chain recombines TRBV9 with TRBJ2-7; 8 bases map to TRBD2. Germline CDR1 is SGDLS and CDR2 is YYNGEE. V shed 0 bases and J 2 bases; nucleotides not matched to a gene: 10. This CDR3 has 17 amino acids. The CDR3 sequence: CASSVAPRTSGTYEQYF. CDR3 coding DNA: TGTGCCAGCAGCGTAGCCCCTAGAACTAGCGGCACCTACGAGCAGTACTTC. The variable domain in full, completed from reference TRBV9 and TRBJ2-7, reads DSGVTQTPKHLITATGQRVTLRCSPRSGDLSVYWYQQSLDQGLQFLIQYYNGEERAKGNILERFSAQQFPDLHSELNLSSLELGDSALYFCASSVAPRTSGTYEQYFGPGTRLTVT.

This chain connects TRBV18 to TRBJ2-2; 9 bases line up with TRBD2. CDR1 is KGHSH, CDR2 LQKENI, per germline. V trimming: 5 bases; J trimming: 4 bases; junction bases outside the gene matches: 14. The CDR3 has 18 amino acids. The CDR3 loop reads CASSAVSAGGPGTGELFF. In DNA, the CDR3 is TGTGCCAGCTCAGCCGTCTCGGCGGGAGGGCCCGGCACCGGGGAGCTGTTTTTT.

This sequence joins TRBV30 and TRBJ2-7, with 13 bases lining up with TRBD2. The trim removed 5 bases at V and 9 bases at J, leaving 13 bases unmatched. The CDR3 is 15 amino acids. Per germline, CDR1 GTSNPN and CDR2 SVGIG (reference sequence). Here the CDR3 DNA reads TGTGCCTGGGAAGGCGGACTAGCGGGGGTCGCCGGGCAGTACTTC. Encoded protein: CAWEGGLAGVAGQYF. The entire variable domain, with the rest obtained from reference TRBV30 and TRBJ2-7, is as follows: SQTIHQWPATLVQPVGSPLSLECTVEGTSNPNLYWYRQAAGRGLQLLFYSVGIGQISSEVPQNLSASRPQDRQFILSSKKLLLSDSGFYLCAWEGGLAGVAGQYFGPGTRLTVT.

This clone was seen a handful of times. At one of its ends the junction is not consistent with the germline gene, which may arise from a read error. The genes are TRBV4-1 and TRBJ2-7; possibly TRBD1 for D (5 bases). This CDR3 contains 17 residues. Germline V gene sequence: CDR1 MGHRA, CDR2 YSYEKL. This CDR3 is CASSQGSDSAREGFPSF. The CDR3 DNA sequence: TGCGCCAGCAGCCAAGGCAGTGACAGTGCGCGCGAAGGTTTCCCATCCTTC.

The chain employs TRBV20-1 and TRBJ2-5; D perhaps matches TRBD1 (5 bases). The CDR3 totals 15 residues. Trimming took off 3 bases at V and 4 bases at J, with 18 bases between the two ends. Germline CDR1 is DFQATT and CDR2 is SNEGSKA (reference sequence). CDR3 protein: CSASSPAGRGETQYF. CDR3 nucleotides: TGCAGTGCTAGTAGTCCGGCAGGGCGTGGAGAGACCCAGTACTTC.

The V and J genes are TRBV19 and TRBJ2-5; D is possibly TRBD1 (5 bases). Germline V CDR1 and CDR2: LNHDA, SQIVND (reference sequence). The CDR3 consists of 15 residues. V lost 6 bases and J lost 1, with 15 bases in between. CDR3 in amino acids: CASSQGRWAQETQYF. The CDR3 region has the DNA TGTGCCAGTAGCCAGGGCAGGTGGGCCCAAGAGACCCAGTACTTC.

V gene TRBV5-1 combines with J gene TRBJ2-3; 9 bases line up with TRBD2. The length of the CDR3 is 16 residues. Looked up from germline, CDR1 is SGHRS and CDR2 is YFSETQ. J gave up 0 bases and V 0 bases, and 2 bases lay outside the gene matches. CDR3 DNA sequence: TGCGCCAGCAGCTTGGTGCTAGCGGGGAGCACAGATACGCAGTATTTT. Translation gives CASSLVLAGSTDTQYF. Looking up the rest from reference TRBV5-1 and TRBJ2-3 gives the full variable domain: KAGVTQTPRYLIKTRGQQVTLSCSPISGHRSVSWYQQTPGQGLQFLFEYFSETQRNKGNFPGRFSGRQFSNSRSEMNVSTLELGDSALYLCASSLVLAGSTDTQYFGPGTRLTVL.